This entry describes one T cell receptor (beta chain). CD8+ and CD4+ T cells taken from blood had their TCR beta sequenced. The multiple sclerosis control group comprised treatment-naive patients with stable or active relapsing-remitting disease. This record belongs to a study of CD8 T cells in Susac syndrome. It was with random hexamers that about 0.45 to 1 ug RNA was reverse transcribed. Multiplex PCR with immunoSEQ amplified the TCR beta CDR3 across 54 Vbeta and 13 Jbeta. One entry per CDR3 protein, called by TCRdb with MiXCR from the immunoSEQ multiplex PCR reads. The table shows some 300,000 distinct CDR3 sequences, with about 89% occurring only once. Germline CDR1 and CDR2: DFQATT and SNEGSKA (reference sequence). The length of the CDR3 is 13 residues. Trimming took off 2 bases at V and 2 bases at J, with 10 bases between the two ends.

The material sequenced was CD8+ T cells from PBMCs. V gene TRBV20-1 combines with J gene TRBJ2-7, with no clear D. This sequence originates from a human donor with multiple sclerosis. CDR3 sequence: CSARYGRAYEQYF. In DNA form, the CDR3 reads TGCAGTGCTAGATATGGCCGAGCCTACGAGCAGTACTTC.